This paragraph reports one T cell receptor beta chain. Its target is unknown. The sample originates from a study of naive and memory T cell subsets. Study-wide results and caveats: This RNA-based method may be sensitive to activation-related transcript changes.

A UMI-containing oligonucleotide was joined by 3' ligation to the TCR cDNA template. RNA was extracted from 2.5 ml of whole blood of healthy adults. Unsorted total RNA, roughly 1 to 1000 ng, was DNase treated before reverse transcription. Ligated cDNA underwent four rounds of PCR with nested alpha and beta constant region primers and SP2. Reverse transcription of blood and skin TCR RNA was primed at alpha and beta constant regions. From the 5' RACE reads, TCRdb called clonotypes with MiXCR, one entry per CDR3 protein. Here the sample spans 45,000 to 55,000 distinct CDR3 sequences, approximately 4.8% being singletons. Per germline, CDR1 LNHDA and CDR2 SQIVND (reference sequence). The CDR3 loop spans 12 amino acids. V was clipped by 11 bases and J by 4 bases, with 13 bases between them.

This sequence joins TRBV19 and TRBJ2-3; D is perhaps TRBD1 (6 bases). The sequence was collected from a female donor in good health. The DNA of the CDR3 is TGTGCCTCGAAACAGGGAGCAGATACGCAGTATTTT. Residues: CASKQGADTQYF.